One sample yielded the 20 T cell receptor beta chains listed below, sequenced in a study of cytomegalovirus exposure and HLA in healthy donors. PCR primers comprised 60 Vbeta and 13 Jbeta primers. The assay was immunoSEQ multiplex PCR, and TCRdb's table has in-frame clones only and misses some. The profile shows under 250,000 clones, about 79% of them singletons. The sample was PBMCs. Every receptor here comes from a male donor in good health and CMV-seronegative.

Details on this clone: Other DNA sequences from this sample encode an identical CDR3 as well. This rearrangement joins TRBV30 to TRBJ1-1, with a possible D match to TRBD1 (6 bases). CDR3 size: 13 residues. V lost 3 bases and J 4 bases, leaving 12 bases between the germline ends. Looked up from germline, CDR1 is GTSNPN and CDR2 is SVGIG (reference sequence). CDR3 DNA: TGTGCCTGGAGACCTACAGGGACCACTGAAGCTTTCTTT. Translated: CAWRPTGTTEAFF.

This clone was counted a few times. This chain uses TRBV7-6 with TRBJ2-7, with D possibly TRBD2 on 7 matching bases. The V gene's germline CDR1 is SGHVS and CDR2 FNYEAQ. This CDR3 has 15 residues. Trimming removed 4 bases from V and 4 bases from J, with 17 bases in between. The CDR3 coding sequence is TGTGCCAGCAGCTCCTCGGGGGCGGGGGCTTACGAGCAGTACTTC. Its protein product is CASSSSGAGAYEQYF.

The chain links TRBV7-9 to TRBJ2-7; tentatively, D is TRBD1 (6 bases). The CDR3 is made up of 14 amino acids. The germline CDR1 and CDR2 sequences are SEHNR and FQNEAQ (reference sequence). The V end was cut by 4 bases, the J end by 9 bases, with 19 bases between. Here the CDR3 reads CASSSDRTPYLQYF. The CDR3 nucleotides are TGTGCCAGCAGCTCAGACAGGACCCCCTACTTGCAGTACTTC.

The CDR3 reads CASTPRGAEESYEQYF. In DNA form, the CDR3 reads TGTGCCAGCACCCCCCGGGGAGCGGAGGAATCCTACGAGCAGTACTTC. This sequence joins TRBV7-8 and TRBJ2-7; maybe TRBD2 (5 bases). Trimming took 7 bases from V and 1 from J, leaving 20 bases between them. This CDR3 has 16 amino acids. Germline assignment: CDR1 SGHVS and CDR2 FQNEAQ.

The CDR3 reads CASTTGQMGNTIYF. The DNA for the CDR3 is TGTGCCAGCACCACGGGACAGATGGGAAACACCATATATTTT. The V call is TRBV6-1, the J call TRBJ1-3, with 7 nucleotides matching TRBD1. Germline CDR1 reads MNHNS; CDR2 reads SASEGT. CDR3 size: 14 residues. V lost 7 bases and J lost 4; bases outside the gene matches: 7.

This chain links TRBV7-8 with TRBJ2-1, with 8 bases identical to TRBD2. Germline assignment: CDR1 SGHVS and CDR2 FQNEAQ. Unmatched junction bases numbered 9, after V lost 5 bases and J lost 3 bases. CDR3 size: 16 residues. Written as DNA, the CDR3 is TGTGCCAGCAGCCATACTTCACTAGCGGACTACAATGAGCAGTTCTTC. Protein sequence: CASSHTSLADYNEQFF.

The chain recombines TRBV6-5 with TRBJ1-2; 7 bases line up with TRBD1. In germline, CDR1 is MNHEY, CDR2 SVGAGI. The CDR3 runs 11 residues. V lost 5 bases and J lost 8; bases outside the gene matches: 2. Here the CDR3 DNA reads TGTGCCAGCAGTACAGGGGAAGGCTACACCTTC. Protein sequence: CASSTGEGYTF.

This rearrangement joins TRBV11-3 to TRBJ1-1; a weak D match, TRBD1 (5 bases). Trimming took off 5 bases at V and 4 bases at J, with 14 bases between the two ends. Germline loops: CDR1 SGHNT, CDR2 YENEEA. There are 14 residues in the CDR3. CDR3 residues: CASSLKTQGTEAFF. The CDR3 coding sequence is TGTGCCAGCAGCCTAAAAACCCAGGGCACTGAAGCTTTCTTT.

This chain links TRBV7-9 with TRBJ2-7; 10 nucleotides align to TRBD1. Trimming at V came to 1 base and at J to 6 bases, leaving 6 bases not matched to a gene. There are 15 residues in the CDR3. Germline CDR1 and CDR2: SEHNR and FQNEAQ (reference sequence). The CDR3 bases are TGTGCCAGCAGCTTAGGGCCCGGGACAGGGGTCGAGCAGTACTTC. Residues: CASSLGPGTGVEQYF.

This chain uses TRBV9 with TRBJ1-2; the match to TRBD1 covers 7 bases. V lost 3 bases and J lost 4; bases outside the gene matches: 9. Germline V gene lookup returns CDR1 SGDLS and CDR2 YYNGEE. The CDR3 contains 15 residues. In DNA form, the CDR3 reads TGTGCCAGCAGCGCCGGGGGGGGGACAGCCTATGGCTACACCTTC. It specifies CASSAGGGTAYGYTF.

The chain has TRBV4-1 and TRBJ2-3; 9 nucleotides line up with TRBD2. The germline V gene has CDR1 MGHRA and CDR2 YSYEKL. The CDR3 runs 13 residues. V was pared by 6 bases and J by 7 bases, with 5 bases of the junction left unmatched. As DNA, the CDR3 is TGCGCCAGCAGAGGACTAGCGTTGAATACGCAGTATTTT. Residues: CASRGLALNTQYF.

This clone was picked up a small number of times. The V and J genes are TRBV4-3 and TRBJ1-1, with a tentative D call TRBD1 (6 bases). The germline V gene has CDR1 LGHNA and CDR2 YSLEER. The CDR3 loop spans 14 amino acids. Between the trimmed V and J ends, which lost 2 bases and 8 bases, there was a span of 15 bases. This CDR3 is CASSQRGWGPEAFF. The CDR3 DNA follows: TGCGCCAGCAGCCAACGGGGATGGGGGCCCGAAGCTTTCTTT.

The rearrangement uses TRBV5-6 and TRBJ2-3; no clear D. Trimming removed 6 bases from V and 8 bases from J, with 10 bases in between. Germline V gene data show CDR1 as SGHDT and CDR2 as YYEEEE. This CDR3 region has 11 residues. The CDR3 is CASTAGFTQYF. CDR3 nucleotide sequence: TGTGCCAGCACAGCCGGGTTTACGCAGTATTTT.

The rearrangement joins TRBV4-3 to TRBJ2-1; 9 bases map to TRBD2. The CDR3 has 20 residues. The V gene end was trimmed by 0 bases and the J gene end by 4 bases; junction bases not matched to a gene: 16. Germline assignment: CDR1 LGHNA and CDR2 YSLEER. CDR3 region: CASSQDGTFLAGAMYNEQFF. Here the CDR3 DNA reads TGCGCCAGCAGCCAAGACGGTACTTTTTTAGCGGGGGCCATGTACAATGAGCAGTTCTTC.

The J gene is TRBJ1-5, the V gene TRBV29-1; perhaps TRBD1 as D (6 bases). The CDR3 consists of 12 residues. Germline V gene lookup returns CDR1 SQVTM and CDR2 ANQGSEA. The V end lost 5 bases, the J end lost 5 bases, and 10 bases lay between the germline ends. The CDR3 loop is CSVKGEDQPQHF. As DNA, the CDR3 is TGCAGCGTTAAGGGGGAAGATCAGCCCCAGCATTTT.

V and J are TRBV21-1 and TRBJ1-2; the table's TRBD1 call for D was not verified on the DNA. TRBV21-1 has pseudogene status. The CDR3 length is 16 residues. CDR3 sequence: CASSKGGTGGWYGYTF. The CDR3 DNA follows: TGTGCCAGCAGCAAAGGCGGGACAGGGGGCTGGTATGGCTACACCTTC.

This clone has only one observation. The genes are TRBV27 and TRBJ2-5, with 9 bases that match TRBD1. Losses at the gene ends were 6 bases for V and 5 bases for J; bases not matched to a gene: 7. The CDR3 has 14 amino acids. The V gene's germline CDR1 is MNHEY and CDR2 SMNVEV (reference sequence). CDR3 amino acids: CASSHSTGGETQYF. Written as DNA, the CDR3 is TGTGCCAGCAGCCACTCGACAGGGGGGGAGACCCAGTACTTC.

CDR3 loop: CASSYSTDTGNTIYF. The CDR3 bases are TGTGCCAGCAGTTACTCGACAGACACTGGAAACACCATATATTTT. This chain links TRBV6-5 with TRBJ1-3, with D maybe TRBD1 (5 bases). The CDR3 loop spans 15 amino acids. Per germline, CDR1 MNHEY and CDR2 SVGAGI. Trimming left V 0 bases short and J 2 bases short, with 8 bases between.

In this sample, this clone turned up once. The J gene is TRBJ1-5, the V gene TRBV28; possible D gene TRBD1, 6 bases. CDR1 is MDHEN, CDR2 SYDVKM, per germline. The CDR3 spans 14 residues. Between the trimmed V and J ends, which lost 7 bases and 4 bases, there was a span of 14 bases. Here the CDR3 DNA reads TGTGCCAGCACCAGTGGGCAGGGGAATCAGCCCCAGCATTTT. Translation gives CASTSGQGNQPQHF. Full variable domain (missing parts from reference TRBV28 and TRBJ1-5): DVKVTQSSRYLVKRTGEKVFLECVQDMDHENMFWYRQDPGLGLRLIYFSYDVKMKEKGDIPEGYSVSREKKERFSLILESASTNQTSMYLCASTSGQGNQPQHFGDGTRLSIL.

The J gene is TRBJ2-7, the V gene TRBV29-1, with TRBD2 matching over 13 bases. Germline V gene sequence: CDR1 SQVTM, CDR2 ANQGSEA. CDR3 length: 13 amino acids. V was clipped by 5 bases and J by 4 bases; unmatched bases: 2. This CDR3 reads CSVTSGRVYEQYF. The CDR3 bases are TGCAGCGTTACTAGCGGGAGGGTATACGAGCAGTACTTC.